Below, 23 T cell receptor beta chains from the same sample are listed, as sequenced in a study of blood T cell repertoires in COVID-19 (dated by TCRdb to about 2020). The protocol used for the library was the immunoSEQ multiplex PCR assay. The clones in this table, taken by TCRdb from immuneACCESS, are in-frame only. Not every clone is retained; where verified, under half of the shortfall comes from an unresolved V gene, and the cause of the rest is unknown. The sample profile shows about 120,000 clones; about four fifths of them were found once. 9.5% to 13% of the sample is taken by the ten largest. The sequenced sample consisted of peripheral blood. The receptors come from a human donor in a cohort sampled during active COVID-19.

V gene TRBV20-1 combines with J gene TRBJ2-5; 9 nucleotides line up with TRBD2. The V and J ends lost 6 bases and 10 bases, in that order; junction bases with no gene match: 6. Germline V gene sequence: CDR1 DFQATT, CDR2 SNEGSKA (reference sequence). CDR3 length: 11 amino acids. As DNA, the CDR3 is TGCAGTGCCGGGACTAGCCTGCTCCAGTACTTC. It codes for CSAGTSLLQYF.

V usage is TRBV3-1 (or the pseudogene TRBV3-2) and J usage is TRBJ2-7, with 7 bases identical to TRBD1. This CDR3 region has 13 residues. Germline values: CDR1 LGHDT, CDR2 YNNKEL (reference sequence). Losses at the gene ends were 9 bases for V and 2 bases for J; bases not matched to a gene: 7. The DNA for the CDR3 is TGTGCCAGTGCTCCGACAGGGACCTACGAGCAGTACTTC. Translating it yields CASAPTGTYEQYF.

V is TRBV7-6 and J is TRBJ2-5; tentative D call: TRBD1 (6 bases). Between the trimmed V and J ends, which lost 5 bases and 4 bases, there was a span of 17 bases. This CDR3 has 15 amino acids. Germline V CDR1 and CDR2: SGHVS, FNYEAQ. The DNA for the CDR3 is TGTGCCAGCAGCGGGACACAGGGATTGGGAGAGACCCAGTACTTC. Translated: CASSGTQGLGETQYF.

This clone was counted a few times. This chain links TRBV12-3 or TRBV12-4 with TRBJ1-6; D gene uncertain. Trimming left V 5 bases short and J 6 bases short, with 5 bases between. The CDR3 spans 12 residues. The CDR3 region is CASSRANSPLHF. The CDR3 region has the DNA TGTGCCAGCAGTCGCGCTAATTCACCCCTCCACTTT.

This clone was observed a handful of times. The rearrangement links TRBV14 to TRBJ2-2; possibly TRBD2 for D (6 bases). This CDR3 has 15 amino acids. The germline V gene encodes CDR1 SGHDN and CDR2 FVKESK. Trimming shortened V by 0 bases and J by 4 bases, and 9 bases separated the two germline ends. CDR3 protein: CASSQEEGITGELFF. CDR3 DNA sequence: TGTGCCAGCAGCCAAGAGGAGGGTATCACCGGGGAGCTGTTTTTT.

This chain connects TRBV15 to TRBJ2-1; 8 bases match TRBD2. Unmatched junction bases numbered 7, after V lost 2 bases and J lost 7 bases. The length of the CDR3 is 15 residues. CDR1 is LNHNV, CDR2 YYDKDF, per germline (reference sequence). CDR3 sequence: CATSRRRGGLNEQFF. The DNA for the CDR3 is TGTGCCACCAGCAGACGACGGGGGGGCCTGAATGAGCAGTTCTTC. Drawing the rest from reference TRBV15 and TRBJ2-1, the complete variable domain is DAMVIQNPRYQVTQFGKPVTLSCSQTLNHNVMYWYQQKSSQAPKLLFHYYDKDFNNEADTPDNFQSRRPNTSFCFLDIRSPGLGDTAMYLCATSRRRGGLNEQFFGPGTRLTVL.

The DNA for the CDR3 is TGTGCCAGCAGCTTAGGCATAGGACAGGGTAATTGCAATCAGCCCCAGCATTTT. Protein: CASSLGIGQGNCNQPQHF. V is TRBV11-3 and J is TRBJ1-5; 8 nucleotides agree with TRBD1. With V trimmed by 1 base and J by 2 bases, 10 bases remained unmatched. CDR1 is SGHNT, CDR2 YENEEA, per germline. This CDR3 region has 18 residues.

The rearrangement links TRBV27 to TRBJ2-6; unclear D gene. The germline CDR1 and CDR2 sequences are MNHEY and SMNVEV (reference sequence). The CDR3 runs to 14 residues. With 6 bases removed from V and 4 bases from J, the gap between germline ends came to 10 bases. CDR3 protein: CASSLRSGANVLTF. In DNA form, the CDR3 reads TGTGCCAGCAGCCTGCGGTCCGGGGCCAACGTCCTGACTTTC.

V and J are TRBV4-1 and TRBJ2-7, with D tentatively TRBD1 (7 bases). There are 17 residues in the CDR3. Germline values: CDR1 MGHRA, CDR2 YSYEKL. V shed 1 base and J shed 3 bases, with 19 bases lying between them. The CDR3 spells CASSQGAGQPGRYEQYF. The DNA for the CDR3 is TGCGCCAGCAGCCAAGGGGCGGGACAGCCCGGCCGCTACGAGCAGTACTTC.

V usage is TRBV9 and J usage is TRBJ2-1; the match to TRBD2 covers 8 bases. With 2 bases clipped from V and 7 bases from J, the junction kept 8 bases outside the gene matches. The CDR3 length is 15 residues. From germline, CDR1 is SGDLS and CDR2 YYNGEE. The CDR3 reads CASSVEPGGWNEQFF. The CDR3 nucleotides read TGTGCCAGCAGCGTCGAACCGGGGGGGTGGAATGAGCAGTTCTTC.

The table lists this clone with a count of one. The gene calls are TRBV5-1 and TRBJ2-5; TRBD1 agrees at 11 bases. The germline V gene encodes CDR1 SGHRS and CDR2 YFSETQ. V lost 0 bases to trimming and J lost 3 bases; unmatched junction nucleotides: 4. This CDR3 region has 16 residues. The CDR3 DNA sequence: TGCGCCAGCAGCTTGGCCGGGACAGGGGGTAAAGAGACCCAGTACTTC. Translated, it gives CASSLAGTGGKETQYF.

The chain uses TRBV23-1 and TRBJ1-6; 7 bases are shared with TRBD1. TRBV23-1 is given ORF status, its function remaining uncertain. The CDR3 sequence is 15 residues long. J was trimmed by 5 bases and V by 4 bases; bases with no gene match: 5. CDR3 protein: CASSLGDRNNSPLHF. For the CDR3, the DNA is TGCGCCAGCAGTCTAGGGGACAGAAATAATTCACCCCTCCACTTT.

Points on this clone: The sample carries other DNA sequences with the same CDR3. V gene TRBV5-1 combines with J gene TRBJ1-6, with TRBD1 matching over 8 bases. The CDR3 is 14 residues long. Germline CDR1 and CDR2: SGHRS and YFSETQ. Losses at the gene ends were 0 bases for V and 7 bases for J; bases not matched to a gene: 0. This CDR3 reads CASSLGQGNSPLHF. DNA for the CDR3: TGCGCCAGCAGCTTGGGACAGGGGAATTCACCCCTCCACTTT.

This clone was found once. The chain recombines TRBV24-1 with TRBJ2-5; D gene ambiguous. Looked up from germline, CDR1 is KGHDR and CDR2 is SFDVKD. This CDR3 contains 14 residues. The V and J ends lost 4 bases and 2 bases respectively, with 10 bases between them. CDR3 amino acids: CATSEAGSQETQYF. The CDR3 region has the DNA TGTGCCACCAGTGAGGCCGGGTCGCAAGAGACCCAGTACTTC.

The rearrangement links TRBV6-1 to TRBJ2-1, with D perhaps matching TRBD1 (5 bases). The germline V gene encodes CDR1 MNHNS and CDR2 SASEGT. V lost 3 bases to trimming and J lost 1 base, with 10 bases between them. The CDR3 loop spans 15 amino acids. The CDR3: CASSDYQGSYNEQFF. DNA of the CDR3: TGTGCCAGCAGTGATTATCAGGGTTCCTACAATGAGCAGTTCTTC.

V and J are TRBV20-1 and TRBJ2-7, with TRBD2 matching over 12 bases. With V trimmed by 3 bases and J by 4 bases, 4 bases remained unmatched. The CDR3 sequence is 14 residues long. Germline V gene data show CDR1 as DFQATT and CDR2 as SNEGSKA (reference sequence). CDR3 coding DNA: TGCAGTGCTAGTTCTAGCGGGGGGGTTTACGAGCAGTACTTC. This encodes CSASSSGGVYEQYF.

This chain links TRBV19 with TRBJ2-7; 9 bases align to TRBD1. This CDR3 region has 15 residues. The V gene end was trimmed by 5 bases and the J gene end by 3 bases; junction bases not matched to a gene: 8. Germline V gives CDR1 LNHDA, CDR2 SQIVND (reference sequence). The DNA of the CDR3 is TGTGCCAGTAGTTCCGGGACAGGGAGCCGCTACGAGCAGTACTTC. Protein sequence: CASSSGTGSRYEQYF.

This clone was found once. The chain links TRBV11-3 to TRBJ2-2; no reliable D call. The germline CDR1 and CDR2 sequences are SGHNT and YENEEA. CDR3 length: 14 amino acids. V was cut by 1 base and J by 1 base, with 4 bases left in between. The DNA for the CDR3 is TGTGCCAGCAGCTTAGGAGGGAACACCGGGGAGCTGTTTTTT. Translation: CASSLGGNTGELFF. Variable domain in full (rest from reference TRBV11-3 and TRBJ2-2): EAGVVQSPRYKIIEKKQPVAFWCNPISGHNTLYWYLQNLGQGPELLIRYENEEAVDDSQLPKDRFSAERLKGVDSTLKIQPAELGDSAVYLCASSLGGNTGELFFGEGSRLTVL.

This chain connects TRBV20-1 to TRBJ2-5; no firm D call. Germline V gene sequence: CDR1 DFQATT, CDR2 SNEGSKA (reference sequence). V was shortened by 5 bases and J by 2 bases, with 3 bases between the two germline ends. The CDR3 extends over 10 amino acids. The CDR3 DNA is TGCAGTGCTTATCAAGAGACCCAGTACTTC. This gives the protein CSAYQETQYF.

The V and J genes are TRBV29-1 and TRBJ2-1, with 12 bases fitting TRBD2. The trim removed 1 base at V and 7 bases at J, leaving 11 bases unmatched. Germline V lookup: CDR1 SQVTM, CDR2 ANQGSEA. The CDR3 runs 17 residues. The CDR3 coding sequence is TGCAGCGTTGAAGGTGGAGCGACTAGCGGGGGTGGTAATGAGCAGTTCTTC. Protein: CSVEGGATSGGGNEQFF.

The CDR3 spells CASTTDRAAGELFF. CDR3 in DNA: TGTGCCAGTACCACGGACAGGGCCGCCGGGGAGCTGTTTTTT. The rearrangement uses TRBV19 and TRBJ2-2, with 8 bases that match TRBD1. Per the germline V gene, CDR1 is LNHDA and CDR2 is SQIVND (reference sequence). This CDR3 has 14 residues. Trimming took 7 bases from V and 6 from J; bases not matched to a gene: 7.

The genes are TRBV27 and TRBJ2-7, with 10 bases fitting TRBD1. Trimming removed 3 bases from V and 4 bases from J; junction bases left unmatched: 6. The CDR3 loop spans 15 amino acids. The V gene's germline CDR1 is MNHEY and CDR2 SMNVEV (reference sequence). Here the CDR3 DNA reads TGTGCCAGCAGTTTCACGGGACAGGGGTTTTACGAGCAGTACTTC. Translation: CASSFTGQGFYEQYF.

This clone was counted between two and nine times. In the same sample, other DNA sequences code for this CDR3. The chain joins TRBV10-3 to TRBJ2-7; 7 bases are shared with TRBD1. Germline loops: CDR1 ENHRY, CDR2 SYGVKD. V dropped 0 bases and J dropped 1; count of bases not matched to a gene: 0. The length of the CDR3 is 14 residues. As DNA, the CDR3 is TGTGCCATCAGTGAGTCGGACAGGTCCTACGAGCAGTACTTC. Its translation: CAISESDRSYEQYF.